The 14 T cell receptor beta chains below come from one sample, sequenced in a study of T cell responses to AZD1222 COVID-19 vaccine (dated by TCRdb to about 2021). What this sample's time point label stands for: about 28 days (+/-7) after the second vaccine dose. The library was made by the immunoSEQ multiplex PCR assay. TCRdb limited this immuneACCESS table to in-frame rearrangements with V and J called. A share of clones is missing; checked studies link under half to unresolved V genes, and the rest is unexplained. The sample data list tens of thousands of clones, and about nine tenths of these were observed just once. The ten top clones hold approximately 5% of the sample. Here the sequenced sample was peripheral blood, taken 28 days after the second AZD1222 dose. The origin of the receptors is an adult who received the AZD1222 COVID-19 vaccine.

The chain recombines TRBV7-3 with TRBJ2-6; D is tentatively TRBD1 or TRBD2 (6 bases each). From germline, CDR1 is SGHTA and CDR2 FQGTGA. The CDR3 is made up of 19 amino acids. The V and J ends lost 4 bases and 2 bases respectively, with 21 bases between them. CDR3 residues: CASSSRSPGGLAGANVLTF. The CDR3 DNA reads as TGTGCCAGCAGCTCCCGATCTCCCGGGGGCTTGGCTGGGGCCAACGTCCTGACTTTC.

The chain uses TRBV29-1 and TRBJ2-2; 8 bases are a match to TRBD2. The CDR3 is made up of 14 amino acids. Trimming cost V 6 bases and J 6 bases; bases outside gene matches: 9. CDR1 SQVTM and CDR2 ANQGSEA come from the germline V gene. DNA for the CDR3: TGCAGCGTCCAAGTAGCGGGGCGATCCGGGGAGCTGTTTTTT. Amino acid sequence: CSVQVAGRSGELFF.

The chain recombines TRBV6-2 or TRBV6-3 with TRBJ2-7; D is possibly TRBD1 (5 bases). CDR1 and CDR2 (germline): MNHEY, SVGEGT. The V and J ends lost 0 bases and 6 bases respectively, with 18 bases between them. There are 16 residues in the CDR3. CDR3: CASSYSLRQGLFEQYF. In DNA, the CDR3 is TGTGCCAGCAGTTACTCGCTCAGGCAGGGTCTTTTCGAGCAGTACTTC.

The chain recombines TRBV5-1 with TRBJ1-2, with D unclear. Germline CDR1 and CDR2: SGHRS and YFSETQ. There are 15 residues in the CDR3. Trimming pared 0 bases from V and 8 bases from J, leaving 17 bases between. For the CDR3, the DNA is TGCGCCAGCAGCTTGGTATCCGATAATTATGGGGGCTACACCTTC. As protein: CASSLVSDNYGGYTF. Full variable domain (missing parts from reference TRBV5-1 and TRBJ1-2): KAGVTQTPRYLIKTRGQQVTLSCSPISGHRSVSWYQQTPGQGLQFLFEYFSETQRNKGNFPGRFSGRQFSNSRSEMNVSTLELGDSALYLCASSLVSDNYGGYTFGSGTRLTVV.

This chain connects TRBV19 to TRBJ1-5; D is unclear. The CDR3 runs to 15 residues. From germline, CDR1 is LNHDA and CDR2 SQIVND (reference sequence). Trimming stripped 5 bases from V and 9 bases from J, with 20 bases between. The CDR3 region has the DNA TGTGCCAGTAGTTCGGGTCTTGGGGTTGATTCGCCCCAGCATTTT. Protein product: CASSSGLGVDSPQHF.

The CDR3 nucleotides are TGTGCCAGCAGAGGACAGGGTTCGGGGAAGTACTTC. This codes for CASRGQGSGKYF. This sequence joins TRBV6-5 and TRBJ2-4, with 8 bases matching TRBD1. This CDR3 has 12 amino acids. Trimming removed 6 bases from V and 14 bases from J; junction bases left unmatched: 9. Germline V gives CDR1 MNHEY, CDR2 SVGAGI.

This chain uses TRBV7-2 with TRBJ2-7, with D possibly being TRBD1 (5 bases). Trimming pared 2 bases from V and 2 bases from J, leaving 16 bases between. CDR1 and CDR2 from the germline V gene are SGHTA and FQGNSA. The CDR3 contains 16 residues. CDR3 sequence (DNA): TGTGCCAGCAGCTTATGGCCCCAGGGCGCAACCTACGAGCAGTACTTC. Amino acid sequence: CASSLWPQGATYEQYF.

This chain uses TRBV5-1 with TRBJ2-5; TRBD1 agrees at 7 bases. V gave up 3 bases and J gave up 3 bases; unmatched junction bases: 14. Germline lookup yields CDR1 SGHRS and CDR2 YFSETQ. This CDR3 spans 17 amino acids. The CDR3 DNA is TGCGCCAGCAGCTCCCCGGCCCCTCTTCAGGGGGAAGAGACCCAGTACTTC. Translated, it gives CASSSPAPLQGEETQYF.

The chain has TRBV14 and TRBJ2-5; perhaps TRBD2 as D (5 bases). CDR1 SGHDN and CDR2 FVKESK come from the germline V gene. There are 15 residues in the CDR3. The ends were cut back, 3 bases at V and 2 bases at J, with 13 bases in the middle. The CDR3 protein is CASSQKRIFQETQYF. CDR3 coding DNA: TGTGCCAGCAGCCAGAAGCGGATATTTCAAGAGACCCAGTACTTC.

The chain is built from TRBV9 and TRBJ1-4; TRBD1 might be the D (5 bases). The V end was cut by 1 base, the J end by 0 bases, with 7 bases between. CDR1 is SGDLS and CDR2 is YYNGEE in the germline V gene. The CDR3 spans 15 residues. Here the CDR3 reads CASSVRGATNEKLFF. Here the CDR3 DNA reads TGTGCCAGCAGCGTAAGAGGGGCAACTAATGAAAAACTGTTTTTT.

V usage is TRBV6-2 or TRBV6-3 and J usage is TRBJ1-4; D unresolved. The CDR3 runs 15 residues. V was cut by 5 bases and J by 0 bases, with 10 bases left in between. CDR1 is MNHEY, CDR2 SVGEGT, per germline. CDR3 DNA: TGTGCCAGCAGTGAGGACCGCGCAACTAATGAAAAACTGTTTTTT. Its protein is CASSEDRATNEKLFF.

The chain carries TRBV3-1 (or the pseudogene TRBV3-2) and TRBJ2-2; TRBD2 matches at 11 bases. V lost 7 bases to trimming and J lost 4 bases; unmatched junction nucleotides: 2. Germline values: CDR1 LGHDT, CDR2 YNNKEL (reference sequence). The CDR3 has 14 amino acids. DNA for the CDR3: TGTGCCAGCACTAGCGGGGGGCCCACCGGGGAGCTGTTTTTT. It yields the protein CASTSGGPTGELFF.

This clone was recorded a few times. The J gene is TRBJ1-1, the V gene TRBV11-1; 8 bases map to TRBD1. Germline V gene lookup returns CDR1 SGHAT and CDR2 FQDESV (reference sequence). The CDR3 covers 16 residues. V was clipped by 3 bases and J by 7 bases; unmatched bases: 13. CDR3 in DNA: TGTGCCAGCAGCTTCAATCCCCACGGACAGGGAGGTGAAGCTTTCTTT. Amino acid sequence: CASSFNPHGQGGEAFF.

The chain uses TRBV14 and TRBJ2-1; D may be TRBD2 (5 bases). Looked up from germline, CDR1 is SGHDN and CDR2 is FVKESK. Deletions cut 7 bases from V and 10 bases from J, with 17 bases between. The CDR3 is made up of 13 amino acids. The CDR3 bases are TGTGCCAGCAAGTCCGGGGTTCGCCACGAGCAGTTCTTC. Amino acid sequence: CASKSGVRHEQFF.